A single sample is the source of the 5 T cell receptor beta chains below, sequenced in a study of monozygotic twins with inflammatory bowel disease. TCRdb re-called the 5' RACE reads; every CDR3 protein appears as one record, without DNA. In total, the table holds 350,000 to 400,000 distinct CDR3 sequences. The specimen was blood. Source of these receptors: a human donor with ulcerative colitis or Crohn's disease, or a healthy co-twin of an affected twin (not recorded which).

V is TRBV7-2 and J is TRBJ1-4. The germline V gene encodes CDR1 SGHTA and CDR2 FQGNSA. This CDR3 is 15 amino acids long. The CDR3 loop is CASSLAGGMGEKLFF. Variable domain in full (rest from reference TRBV7-2 and TRBJ1-4): GAGVSQSPSNKVTEKGKDVELRCDPISGHTALYWYRQSLGQGLEFLIYFQGNSAPDKSGLPSDRFSAERTGGSVSTLTIQRTQQEDSAVYLCASSLAGGMGEKLFFGSGTQLSVL.

The chain has TRBV28 and TRBJ2-7; the D call from TCRdb, TRBD1, cannot be confirmed without DNA. Germline CDR1 MDHEN, CDR2 SYDVKM. The CDR3 runs 16 residues. The CDR3 protein is CASSLSGKGGGYEQYF.

The J gene is TRBJ2-1, the V gene TRBV27; the D gene TCRdb calls, TRBD2, cannot be checked with no DNA. Germline V lookup: CDR1 MNHEY, CDR2 SMNVEV (reference sequence). CDR3 size: 15 residues. CDR3 sequence reads: CANPDSRGSYNEQFF.

The genes are TRBV3-1 and TRBJ2-7; no DNA is available, so the TRBD1 call from TCRdb remains unchecked. Germline V gene lookup returns CDR1 LGHDT and CDR2 YNNKEL (reference sequence). This CDR3 has 14 residues. The chain's CDR3 is CASSQVGQTYEQYF.

J is TRBJ1-1 and V is TRBV7-9; TCRdb lists TRBD1, though no DNA is available to test this call. The CDR3 extends over 14 amino acids. Germline V gene data show CDR1 as SEHNR and CDR2 as FQNEAQ (reference sequence). CDR3 sequence: CTSSLPGGDTEAFF.